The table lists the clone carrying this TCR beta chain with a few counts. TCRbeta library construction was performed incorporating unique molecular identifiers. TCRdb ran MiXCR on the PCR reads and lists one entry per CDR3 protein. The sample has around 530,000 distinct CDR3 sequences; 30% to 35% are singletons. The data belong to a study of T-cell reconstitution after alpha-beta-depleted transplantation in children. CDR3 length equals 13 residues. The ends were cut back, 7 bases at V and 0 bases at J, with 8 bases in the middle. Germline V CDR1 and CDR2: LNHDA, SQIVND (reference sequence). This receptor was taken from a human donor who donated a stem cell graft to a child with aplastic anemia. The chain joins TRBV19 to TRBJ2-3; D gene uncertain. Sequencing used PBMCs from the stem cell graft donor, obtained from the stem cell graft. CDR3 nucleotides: TGTGCCAGTAACCTGGACAGCACAGATACGCAGTATTTT. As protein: CASNLDSTDTQYF.